A single sample gave rise to the 10 T cell receptor beta chains below, sequenced in a study of T cell repertoires in cytomegalovirus infection. TCRdb reprocessed the reads via MiXCR and lists one record per CDR3 protein. The table shows approximately 150,000 distinct CDR3 sequences, with about a fifth occurring only once. These receptors' targets are unknown. The sample was CD8+ T cells from cultured PBMCs, taken from culture after CMV antigen stimulation. Receptor source: a human donor in good health (CMV status not recorded). Some clones in this sample may be carry-over from other donors' samples.

This clonotype has only a few counts. The chain has TRBV12-3 or TRBV12-4 and TRBJ2-3, with TRBD2 matching over 12 bases. This CDR3 contains 18 residues. The J segment lost 5 bases and the V segment lost 3 bases, leaving 12 bases of the junction unmatched. CDR3 protein: CASSFPSSGGAQRDTQYF. The CDR3, as DNA: TGTGCCAGCAGTTTCCCGTCTAGCGGGGGGGCACAACGAGATACGCAGTATTTT.

The chain links TRBV7-2 to TRBJ2-3, with D perhaps matching TRBD1 (6 bases). Germline CDR1 and CDR2: SGHTA and FQGNSA. Trimming removed 4 bases at V and 4 bases at J, with 21 bases between. This CDR3 comprises 17 residues. CDR3 loop: CASSSQGIPVNSDTQYF. Here the CDR3 DNA reads TGTGCCAGCAGCTCCCAGGGGATACCCGTGAACTCAGATACGCAGTATTTT.

This clonotype was found a few times. The chain employs TRBV6-9 and TRBJ1-5; 10 bases match TRBD1. V trimming: 7 bases; J trimming: 1 base; junction bases outside the gene matches: 7. The CDR3 totals 16 residues. Germline loops: CDR1 MNHGY, CDR2 SVAAGI. CDR3: CASNSMGQGSNQPQHF. For the CDR3, the DNA is TGTGCCAGCAATTCAATGGGACAGGGGAGCAATCAGCCCCAGCATTTT.

The rearrangement links TRBV7-8 to TRBJ1-5, with TRBD1 identical over 11 bases. V shed 3 bases, J shed 3 bases, and the junction held 7 bases outside the gene matches. Germline CDR1 SGHVS, CDR2 FQNEAQ. This CDR3 has 17 residues. This CDR3 is CASSFDRDRGNNQPQHF. DNA for the CDR3: TGTGCCAGCAGCTTTGACCGGGACAGGGGGAACAATCAGCCCCAGCATTTT.

The rearrangement joins TRBV12-3 or TRBV12-4 to TRBJ1-4; TRBD1 agrees at 9 bases. J lost 7 bases, V lost 6 bases, and 9 bases had no gene match. The CDR3 sequence is 15 residues long. The CDR3 DNA reads TGTGCCAGCAGAAAAAGACAGGGGGGTGGTGAAAAACTGTTTTTT. Its translation is CASRKRQGGGEKLFF.

This clonotype was counted only a few times. The J gene is TRBJ2-7, the V gene TRBV25-1; D is unclear. This CDR3 has 11 amino acids. CDR1 MGHDK and CDR2 SYGVNS come from the germline V gene. Trimming stripped 8 bases from V and 0 bases from J, with 5 bases between. The CDR3: CASGVSYEQYF. CDR3 bases: TGTGCCAGCGGAGTCTCCTACGAGCAGTACTTC.

This clonotype has only a few counts. This chain links TRBV6-2 or TRBV6-3 with TRBJ2-2, with 7 bases that match TRBD1. The V gene end was trimmed by 2 bases and the J gene end by 3 bases; junction bases not matched to a gene: 3. Looked up from germline, CDR1 is MNHEY and CDR2 is SVGEGT. The CDR3 totals 15 residues. CDR3 nucleotide sequence: TGTGCCAGCAGTTACGAGGGGGCGGACACCGGGGAGCTGTTTTTT. Amino acid sequence: CASSYEGADTGELFF.

This chain connects TRBV12-3 or TRBV12-4 to TRBJ1-4; D is ambiguous. There are 16 residues in the CDR3. Trimming removed 10 bases at V and 0 bases at J, with 18 bases between. DNA of the CDR3: TGTGCCATCAGCCTACCCGGACGTTCAACTAATGAAAAACTGTTTTTT. The encoded protein is CAISLPGRSTNEKLFF.

This clonotype was counted a few times. This chain connects TRBV20-1 to TRBJ2-7; 8 bases line up with TRBD1. Germline CDR1 is DFQATT and CDR2 is SNEGSKA (reference sequence). The CDR3 runs 12 residues. Unmatched junction bases numbered 3, after V lost 6 bases and J lost 2 bases. This chain's CDR3 is CSAGTGTYEQYF. DNA for the CDR3: TGCAGTGCCGGGACAGGTACCTACGAGCAGTACTTC.

This sequence joins TRBV12-3 or TRBV12-4 and TRBJ1-2, with D possibly being TRBD1 (5 bases). The V end was cut by 7 bases, the J end by 4 bases, with 22 bases between. The CDR3 is 16 residues long. This CDR3 reads CASTPLRAGSPYGYTF. The DNA for the CDR3 is TGTGCCAGCACTCCCCTAAGGGCAGGGAGTCCCTATGGCTACACCTTC.